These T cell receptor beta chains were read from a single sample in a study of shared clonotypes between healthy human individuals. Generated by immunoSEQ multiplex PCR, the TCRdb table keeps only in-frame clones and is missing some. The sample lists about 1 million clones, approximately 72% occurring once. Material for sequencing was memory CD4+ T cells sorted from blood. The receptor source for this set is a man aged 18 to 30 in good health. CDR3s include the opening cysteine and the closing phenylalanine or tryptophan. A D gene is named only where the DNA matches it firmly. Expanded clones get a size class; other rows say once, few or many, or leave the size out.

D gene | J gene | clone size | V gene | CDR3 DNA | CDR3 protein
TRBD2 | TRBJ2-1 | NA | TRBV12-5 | TGTGCTAGTGGTTTGGTACTAGCGGACCCGAGCTCCTACAATGAGCAGTTCTTC | CASGLVLADPSSYNEQFF
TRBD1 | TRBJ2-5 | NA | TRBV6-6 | TGTGCCAGCAGTTCTCGCAATAGACAGGGCCAAGAGACCCAGTACTTC | CASSSRNRQGQETQYF
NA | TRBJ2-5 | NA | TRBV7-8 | TGTGCCAGCACCCCCTGGGGGACCCAAGAGACCCAGTACTTC | CASTPWGTQETQYF
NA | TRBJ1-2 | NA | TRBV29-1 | TGCAGCGTTGGAGCGGGGGTTATCTATGGCTACACCTTC | CSVGAGVIYGYTF
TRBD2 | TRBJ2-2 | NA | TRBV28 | TGTGCCAGCATCGTAGCGGGACTAGCGGCCCACACCGGGGAGCTGTTTTTT | CASIVAGLAAHTGELFF
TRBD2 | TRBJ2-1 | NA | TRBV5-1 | TGCGCCAGCAGCTTGACAGCGGGAGCCCTGGGGAATGAGCAGTTCTTC | CASSLTAGALGNEQFF
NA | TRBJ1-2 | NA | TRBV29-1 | TGCAGCGTTGCCACAGCGAACTATGGCTACACCTTC | CSVATANYGYTF
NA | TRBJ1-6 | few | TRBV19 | TGTGCCAGTAGAAGGACACTTGATAATTCACCCCTCCACTTT | CASRRTLDNSPLHF
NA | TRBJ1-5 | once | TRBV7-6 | TGTGCCAGCAGCTTAGCAGGGGAGCAGCCCCAGCATTTT | CASSLAGEQPQHF
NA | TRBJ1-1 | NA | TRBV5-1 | TGCGCCAGCAGCTACCAACAGGGAAGCAACACTGAAGCTTTCTTT | CASSYQQGSNTEAFF
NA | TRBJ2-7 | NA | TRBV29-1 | TGCAGCGTTGCAGGGGAGGGTTCCTACGAGCAGTACTTC | CSVAGEGSYEQYF
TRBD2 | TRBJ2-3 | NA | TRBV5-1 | TGCGCCAGCAACCTGGGACTAGCGGGAGCAAAAGATACGCAGTATTTT | CASNLGLAGAKDTQYF
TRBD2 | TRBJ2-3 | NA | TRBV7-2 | TGTGCCAGCAGCTTACGGCCTAGCGGTCTCACAGATACGCAGTATTTT | CASSLRPSGLTDTQYF
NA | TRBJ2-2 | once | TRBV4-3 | TGCGCCAGCAGCCAAGAAAAAGGGTTGGGGGCCGGGGAGCTGTTTTTT | CASSQEKGLGAGELFF
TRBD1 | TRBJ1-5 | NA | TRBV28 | TGTGCCAGCAGTCCTCATGCTGGACAGGGTACCAATCAGCCCCAGCATTTT | CASSPHAGQGTNQPQHF
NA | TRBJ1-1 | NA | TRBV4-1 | TGCGCCAGCAGCCAAGACATTGTGGGGATACTAACTGAAGCTTTCTTT | CASSQDIVGILTEAFF
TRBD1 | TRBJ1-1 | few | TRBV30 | TGTGCCTGGAAACCTCACGGGACAGGTTCCATGAACACTGAAGCTTTCTTT | CAWKPHGTGSMNTEAFF
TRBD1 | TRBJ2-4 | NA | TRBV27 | TGTGCCAGCAGGTCCTTGGGACAGGGGATAAACATTCAGTACTTC | CASRSLGQGINIQYF
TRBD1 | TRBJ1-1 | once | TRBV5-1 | TGCGCCAGCAGCTTGGAGGGGGCGCGGAACACTGAAGCTTTCTTT | CASSLEGARNTEAFF
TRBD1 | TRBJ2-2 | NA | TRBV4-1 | TGCGCCAGCAGCCCCCGGGACAGGGGCCTCTCGAACACCGGGGAGCTGTTTTTT | CASSPRDRGLSNTGELFF
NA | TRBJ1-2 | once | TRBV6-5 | TGTGCCAGCAGTTTAACGGACACGGGTTATGGCTACACCTTC | CASSLTDTGYGYTF
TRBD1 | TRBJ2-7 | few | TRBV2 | TGTGCCAGCAGAGAATCTCGGACAGGCTACGAGCAGTACTTC | CASRESRTGYEQYF
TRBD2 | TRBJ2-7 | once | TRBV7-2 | TGTGCCAGCAGCTTCAAGGGGACTAGCGGGAGGGATGAGCAGTACTTC | CASSFKGTSGRDEQYF
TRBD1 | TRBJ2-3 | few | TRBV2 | TGTGCCAGCAGCTCGGACAGGGCTAGCACAGATACGCAGTATTTT | CASSSDRASTDTQYF
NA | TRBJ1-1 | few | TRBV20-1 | TGCAGTGCTAGGCCGAACACTGAAGCTTTCTTT | CSARPNTEAFF
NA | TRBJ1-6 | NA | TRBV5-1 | TGCGCCAGCAGCTTAGGAGGGTTAGGATCACCCCTCCACTTT | CASSLGGLGSPLHF
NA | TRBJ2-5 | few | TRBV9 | TGTGCCAGCAGCTCGTATGGGGGGAAAGAGACCCAGTACTTC | CASSSYGGKETQYF
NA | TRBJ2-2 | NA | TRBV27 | TGTGCCAGCAGTTTAGAGTGGACTCCTTACACCGGGGAGCTGTTTTTT | CASSLEWTPYTGELFF
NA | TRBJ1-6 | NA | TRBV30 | TGTGCCTGGAGTGTAGCCGGGACCGTTTCACCCCTCCACTTT | CAWSVAGTVSPLHF
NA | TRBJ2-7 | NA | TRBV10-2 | TGCGCCAGCAGGCGTGCGGGGAGCTCCTACGAGCAGTACTTC | CASRRAGSSYEQYF
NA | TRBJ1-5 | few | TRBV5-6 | TGTGCCAGCAGCTCTAGCGCCTCGGGACAGCCCCAGCATTTT | CASSSSASGQPQHF
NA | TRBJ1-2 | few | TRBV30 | TGTGCCTGGCGGGGGAACTATGGCTACACCTTC | CAWRGNYGYTF
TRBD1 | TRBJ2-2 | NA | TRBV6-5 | TGTGCCAGCAGACGGGACAGCGGAACCGGGGAGCTGTTTTTT | CASRRDSGTGELFF
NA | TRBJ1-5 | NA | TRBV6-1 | TGTGCCAGCAGGCTCCTGGGGGGAAGCAATCAGCCCCAGCATTTT | CASRLLGGSNQPQHF
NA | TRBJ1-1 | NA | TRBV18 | TGTGCCAGCTCACCACAGACGATCGGGAACACTGAAGCTTTCTTT | CASSPQTIGNTEAFF
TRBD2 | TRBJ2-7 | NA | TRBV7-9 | TGTGCCAGCAGCCCAAGGGCGGGAGGACGATACGAGCAGTACTTC | CASSPRAGGRYEQYF
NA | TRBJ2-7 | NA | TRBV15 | TGTGCCACCAGCAGGTCGCCCAGCGGCGGCTCCCTGTACGAGCAGTACTTC | CATSRSPSGGSLYEQYF
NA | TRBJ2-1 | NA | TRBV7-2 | TGTGCCAGCAGCAAATACTGGGCTGAGCAGTTCTTC | CASSKYWAEQFF
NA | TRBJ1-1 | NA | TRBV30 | TGTGCCTGGAGTGTTGGGGTTGGCACTGAAGCTTTCTTT | CAWSVGVGTEAFF